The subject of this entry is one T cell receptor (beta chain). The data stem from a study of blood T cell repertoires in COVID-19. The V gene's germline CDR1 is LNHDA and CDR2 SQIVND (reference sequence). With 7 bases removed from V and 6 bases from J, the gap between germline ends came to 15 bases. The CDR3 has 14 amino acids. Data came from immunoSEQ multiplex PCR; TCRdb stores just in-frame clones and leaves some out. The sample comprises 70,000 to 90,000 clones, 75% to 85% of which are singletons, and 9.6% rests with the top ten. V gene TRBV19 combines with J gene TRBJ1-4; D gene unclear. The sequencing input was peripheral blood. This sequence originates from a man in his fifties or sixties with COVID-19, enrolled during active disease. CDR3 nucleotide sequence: TGTGCCAGTACCACCGGAGGAGGTTATGAAAAACTGTTTTTT. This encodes CASTTGGGYEKLFF.